The sequence of this T cell receptor (beta chain) was determined in a study of cytomegalovirus exposure and HLA in healthy donors. General study points: A later analysis associated roughly 15,000 TCR beta sequences with HLA alleles at a 0.05 false discovery rate.

Looked up from germline, CDR1 is LGHNA and CDR2 is YSLEER. The CDR3 consists of 17 residues. The trim removed 1 base at V and 3 bases at J, leaving 7 bases unmatched. Details on this clone: Its antigen is unknown.

The PCR used 60 Vbeta and 13 Jbeta primers. Sequencing used immunoSEQ multiplex PCR; TCRdb keeps in-frame clones, though not all of them. The sample lists 100,000 or so clones; around 80% were seen once. Specimen: PBMCs. The chain has TRBV4-3 and TRBJ2-7; 12 bases match TRBD1. This clonotype was obtained from a female donor in good health and CMV-seronegative. CDR3 residues: CASSQGGTGGSSYEQYF. For the CDR3, the DNA is TGCGCCAGCAGCCAAGGCGGGACAGGGGGCTCTAGCTACGAGCAGTACTTC.